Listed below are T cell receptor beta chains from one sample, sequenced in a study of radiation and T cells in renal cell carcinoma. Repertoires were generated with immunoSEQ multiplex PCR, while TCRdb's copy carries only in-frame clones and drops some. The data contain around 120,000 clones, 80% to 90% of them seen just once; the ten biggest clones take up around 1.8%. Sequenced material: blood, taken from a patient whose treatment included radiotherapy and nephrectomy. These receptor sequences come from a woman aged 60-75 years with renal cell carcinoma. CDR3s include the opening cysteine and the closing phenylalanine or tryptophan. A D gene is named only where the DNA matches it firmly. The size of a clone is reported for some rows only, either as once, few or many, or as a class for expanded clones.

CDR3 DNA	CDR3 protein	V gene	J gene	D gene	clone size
TGCGCCAGCAGCTTGGAACAGGGGGCTGGTGGGGCCAACGTCCTGACTTTC	CASSLEQGAGGANVLTF	TRBV5-1	TRBJ2-6	TRBD1	-
TGTGCCAGCAGCCCGTTACAGGGGCAAGCATATGGCTACACCTTC	CASSPLQGQAYGYTF	TRBV14	TRBJ1-2	TRBD1	-
TGTGCCAGCAGCTTTACGGCAGGGGGCAGGAGGGAAAAACTGTTTTTT	CASSFTAGGRREKLFF	TRBV13	TRBJ1-4	TRBD1	-
TGTGCCAGTAGTATAGCTGGGGGCAGCACAGATACGCAGTATTTT	CASSIAGGSTDTQYF	TRBV19	TRBJ2-3	-	-
TGTGCCAGCAGTTATCAGCCTAGCACAGATACGCAGTATTTT	CASSYQPSTDTQYF	TRBV6-6	TRBJ2-3	-	-
TGTGCCAGCAGCTTGGGGGCTAGCGGGAGTCTTGAGACCCAGTACTTC	CASSLGASGSLETQYF	TRBV5-4	TRBJ2-5	TRBD2	-
TGTGCCAGCAGCTTAGCGGGGCAGGACATAAGCACAGATACGCAGTATTTT	CASSLAGQDISTDTQYF	TRBV7-9	TRBJ2-3	-	many
TGTGCCAGCGAACCCTACCTCCGTGCACGGGACACTGAAGCTTTCTTT	CASEPYLRARDTEAFF	TRBV5-6	TRBJ1-1	-	many
TGTGCCAGCAGTTACTCCGCCGTGGGGGCTTTAGGCTACACCTTC	CASSYSAVGALGYTF	TRBV6-5	TRBJ1-2	-	-
TGTGCCAGCAGCGTAGACTTAGCGGGGCCGGGGGAGCAGTTCTTC	CASSVDLAGPGEQFF	TRBV9	TRBJ2-1	TRBD2	-
TGTGCCAGCAGTCCCTGGGGGGAGGGTGAGCAGTTCTTC	CASSPWGEGEQFF	TRBV28	TRBJ2-1	TRBD2	-
TGTGCCAGCAGTCCTAGCGGAAGCTCCTACAATGAGCAGTTCTTC	CASSPSGSSYNEQFF	TRBV2	TRBJ2-1	TRBD2	-
TGTGCCAGCAGCCCCCGGACTAGCGCCCTAGGGGACAATGAGCAGTTCTTC	CASSPRTSALGDNEQFF	TRBV11-2	TRBJ2-1	TRBD2	few
TGTGCCAGCAGCCAAGCCGGGGAGCTGTTTTTT	CASSQAGELFF	TRBV6-1	TRBJ2-2	-	-
TGCGCCAGCAGCTTGAGTGTGGTAGTCACTGAAGCTTTCTTT	CASSLSVVVTEAFF	TRBV5-1	TRBJ1-1	-	-
TGTGCCAGCAGCTTAAGGGGGAGGCCCAATTCACCCCTCCACTTT	CASSLRGRPNSPLHF	TRBV11-2	TRBJ1-6	-	-
TGTGCCAGCAGCTTTTCGGCGGGAGGGGTTGGCAATGAGCAGTTCTTC	CASSFSAGGVGNEQFF	TRBV5-5	TRBJ2-1	TRBD2	once
TGTGCCAGCAGTTTTTCCCCCAATTCACCCCTCCACTTT	CASSFSPNSPLHF	TRBV27	TRBJ1-6	-	many
TGTGCCAGTAGTAGTACAGCGAGCTCCTACAATGAGCAGTTCTTC	CASSSTASSYNEQFF	TRBV19	TRBJ2-1	-	-
TGTGCCACCTCCGGCGTGAGTGAAGCTTTCTTT	CATSGVSEAFF	TRBV19	TRBJ1-1	-	once
TGTGCCAGTAGTAGCGGGGGACCAGATACGCAGTATTTT	CASSSGGPDTQYF	TRBV19	TRBJ2-3	TRBD2	-
TGTGCCAGCTCATCGGACGTGGGAGTAGACTATGGCTACACCTTC	CASSSDVGVDYGYTF	TRBV18	TRBJ1-2	-	few
TGTGCCAGCAGCTCCTTGGGGGGAATCTATGGCTACACCTTC	CASSSLGGIYGYTF	TRBV27	TRBJ1-2	-	-
TGTGCCAGCAGACCAGGGGGCTACGAGCAGTACTTC	CASRPGGYEQYF	TRBV28	TRBJ2-7	TRBD1	-
TGTGCCAGCAGCGGACTAGCGGGAGGTCTTAATACGCAGTATTTT	CASSGLAGGLNTQYF	TRBV5-6	TRBJ2-3	TRBD2	-
TGCGCCAGCAGCTTGGTAGGGGACAGCACTGAAGCTTTCTTT	CASSLVGDSTEAFF	TRBV5-1	TRBJ1-1	TRBD1	-
TGTGCCACCAGCAGAGACTATCAGCCCCAGCATTTT	CATSRDYQPQHF	TRBV15	TRBJ1-5	-	-
TGTGCCAGCAGCGTAGCCCCGGTACGAGAGACCCAGTACTTC	CASSVAPVRETQYF	TRBV9	TRBJ2-5	-	-
TGCGCCAGCAGCCAAGATCGGCCAGGGGGGACCCATGGCTACACCTTC	CASSQDRPGGTHGYTF	TRBV4-1	TRBJ1-2	TRBD1	-
TGTGCCAGCAGTTTTAGTAGCTCTGGAAACACCATATATTTT	CASSFSSSGNTIYF	TRBV28	TRBJ1-3	-	-
TGTGCCAGCAGCGAGCGCACAGATACGCAGTATTTT	CASSERTDTQYF	TRBV7-2	TRBJ2-3	-	-
TGTGCCAGCAGCTTAGAAGGAAATGAGCAGTTCTTC	CASSLEGNEQFF	TRBV7-9	TRBJ2-1	-	-
TGTGCCAGCAGCTTAGCCGGGCTCAATCAGCCCCAGCATTTT	CASSLAGLNQPQHF	TRBV7-9	TRBJ1-5	-	-
TGTGCCAGCAGCTACCGGGGAAACGAGCAGTACTTC	CASSYRGNEQYF	TRBV28	TRBJ2-7	-	-
TGTGCCAGCAGCGTAGATTTCTGGTCCGAGACCCAGTACTTC	CASSVDFWSETQYF	TRBV9	TRBJ2-5	-	-
TGTGCCAGCAGTTATGGGACAGGGGGGACAGATACGCAGTATTTT	CASSYGTGGTDTQYF	TRBV6-5	TRBJ2-3	TRBD1	few
TGTGCCAGCAGCCAATATACGGCCCCGTCCTCGATTCAGTACTTC	CASSQYTAPSSIQYF	TRBV14	TRBJ2-4	-	once
TGTGCCACCAGCAGATCTGTCGGAGAGACCCAGTACTTC	CATSRSVGETQYF	TRBV15	TRBJ2-5	-	-